Listed here are 13 T cell receptor beta chains from one sample, sequenced in a study of identical twins (dated by TCRdb to 2016 to 2018). Receptor libraries were prepared by 5' RACE. Sequencing instrument: Illumina HiSeq 2000. TCRdb reran the public reads through fastp at Q25 and MiXCR, keeping productive beta chains. Merged by CDR3 protein, the rows form single entries marked with the most common genes and DNA. The sample table holds hundreds of thousands of distinct CDR3 sequences, of which around 9.6% were seen once. The top ten clones comprise approximately 5.1% of the sample. Material for sequencing was memory (CD45RO+) T cells sorted from blood. This specimen's cell subset or site label, per the study, means: CD45RO+ enriched T cells. The receptors shown here come from a woman aged 18-29 years in good health.

This chain connects TRBV5-4 to TRBJ2-2; D possibly corresponds to TRBD2 (6 bases). The germline CDR1 and CDR2 sequences are SGHNT and YYREEE (reference sequence). The germline V and J ends were trimmed by 4 bases and 1 base, with 11 bases remaining between them. This CDR3 spans 15 amino acids. The CDR3 is CASSRPGVNTGELFF. CDR3 nucleotides: TGTGCCAGCAGCCGTCCGGGGGTGAACACCGGGGAGCTGTTTTTT.

This clonotype has a handful of counts. CDR3 sequence (DNA): TGCAGTGCTAGAGGGTCTAGGAATGAGCAGTTCTTC. Its translation is CSARGSRNEQFF. V gene TRBV20-1 combines with J gene TRBJ2-1; unclear D gene. Germline CDR1 is DFQATT and CDR2 is SNEGSKA (reference sequence). This CDR3 has 12 residues. V was clipped by 1 base and J by 7 bases, with 8 bases between them.

This clonotype was seen more than once but under ten times. J is TRBJ2-7 and V is TRBV6-1, with no clear D. This CDR3 has 14 residues. Germline V gene lookup returns CDR1 MNHNS and CDR2 SASEGT. V lost 6 bases, J lost 2 bases, and 14 bases lay in between. The CDR3 bases are TGTGCCAGCAGGCGTGAATACTCGACCTACGAGCAGTACTTC. It is translated as CASRREYSTYEQYF.

The table lists this clonotype with many counts. The chain employs TRBV28 and TRBJ2-6; a weak D match, TRBD1 (6 bases). Germline assignment: CDR1 MDHEN and CDR2 SYDVKM. Trimming pared 5 bases from V and 7 bases from J, leaving 9 bases between. The CDR3 is made up of 13 amino acids. The CDR3 DNA reads TGTGCCAGCAGTCAAGGGGGTGCCAACGTCCTGACTTTC. This codes for CASSQGGANVLTF.

This clonotype was observed a handful of times. This chain uses TRBV7-2 with TRBJ1-5; TRBD1 matches 7 bases. CDR1 is SGHTA, CDR2 FQGNSA, per germline. With V trimmed by 9 bases and J by 5 bases, 7 bases remained unmatched. The CDR3 sequence is 13 residues long. The CDR3 loop is CARSPGGDQPQHF. For the CDR3, the DNA is TGTGCCAGAAGCCCAGGGGGTGATCAGCCCCAGCATTTT. The full variable domain, completed using reference TRBV7-2 and TRBJ1-5, is GAGVSQSPSNKVTEKGKDVELRCDPISGHTALYWYRQSLGQGLEFLIYFQGNSAPDKSGLPSDRFSAERTGGSVSTLTIQRTQQEDSAVYLCARSPGGDQPQHFGDGTRLSIL.

This clonotype occurred a few times. The chain uses TRBV24-1 and TRBJ2-3; 9 positions agree with TRBD2. J gave up 5 bases and V 0 bases, and 5 bases lay outside the gene matches. The CDR3 totals 16 residues. In germline, CDR1 is KGHDR, CDR2 SFDVKD. The CDR3 DNA reads TGTGCCACCAGTGATTTGCGTAGCGGGAGCGGAGATACGCAGTATTTT. As protein: CATSDLRSGSGDTQYF.

This clonotype came up many times. The chain couples TRBV2 to TRBJ1-2; a possible D gene is TRBD1 (5 bases). With 3 bases removed from V and 5 bases from J, the gap between germline ends came to 10 bases. This CDR3 is built from 13 residues. CDR1 is SNHLY and CDR2 is FYNNEI in the germline V gene. The CDR3 DNA reads as TGTGCCAGCAGTGAGGGGCCCAGGTATGGCTACACCTTC. Translating it yields CASSEGPRYGYTF.

The chain links TRBV11-3 to TRBJ2-2; no reliable D call. Germline lookup yields CDR1 SGHNT and CDR2 YENEEA. The V end lost 1 base, the J end lost 6 bases, and 6 bases lay between the germline ends. The CDR3 spans 13 residues. The CDR3 sequence is CASSLVNAGELFF. The DNA of the CDR3 is TGTGCCAGCAGCTTAGTTAATGCCGGGGAGCTGTTTTTT.

The rearrangement uses TRBV20-1 and TRBJ2-7; the D gene is possibly TRBD2 (5 bases). The CDR3 loop spans 12 amino acids. Germline V gives CDR1 DFQATT, CDR2 SNEGSKA (reference sequence). Trimming left V 5 bases short and J 2 bases short, with 10 bases between. Here the CDR3 reads CSAGPGTYEQYF. CDR3 DNA: TGCAGTGCTGGACCCGGGACCTACGAGCAGTACTTC.

The chain carries TRBV29-1 and TRBJ2-1; D assignment may be TRBD1 or TRBD2 (6 bases each). Germline loops: CDR1 SQVTM, CDR2 ANQGSEA. The CDR3 spans 16 residues. This CDR3 is CRVSRGAQFKNNEQFF. The CDR3 nucleotides read TGCAGGGTCTCAAGGGGGGCGCAGTTTAAGAACAATGAGCAGTTCTTC.

The chain joins TRBV20-1 to TRBJ2-7; 12 bases map to TRBD2. V lost 0 bases, J lost 4 bases, and 10 bases stayed unmatched. Per the germline V gene, CDR1 is DFQATT and CDR2 is SNEGSKA (reference sequence). The CDR3 runs to 17 residues. The CDR3 region is CSARDPRTSGDGYEQYF. DNA for the CDR3: TGCAGTGCTAGAGACCCCAGGACTAGCGGGGACGGGTACGAGCAGTACTTC.

V is TRBV29-1 and J is TRBJ2-7; D call uncertain. The CDR3 runs 12 residues. From germline, CDR1 is SQVTM and CDR2 ANQGSEA. V was clipped by 3 bases and J by 2 bases, with 8 bases between them. Here the CDR3 reads CSVEVGTYEQYF. Written as DNA, the CDR3 is TGCAGCGTTGAGGTTGGGACCTACGAGCAGTACTTC.

This chain joins TRBV5-5 and TRBJ2-5; no clear D gene. The CDR3 is made up of 14 amino acids. V shed 1 base and J shed 4 bases, with 11 bases lying between them. Germline lookup yields CDR1 SGHKS and CDR2 YYEKEE (reference sequence). CDR3 in amino acids: CASSLWEGRETQYF. In DNA, the CDR3 is TGTGCCAGCAGCTTGTGGGAAGGGCGAGAGACCCAGTACTTC.